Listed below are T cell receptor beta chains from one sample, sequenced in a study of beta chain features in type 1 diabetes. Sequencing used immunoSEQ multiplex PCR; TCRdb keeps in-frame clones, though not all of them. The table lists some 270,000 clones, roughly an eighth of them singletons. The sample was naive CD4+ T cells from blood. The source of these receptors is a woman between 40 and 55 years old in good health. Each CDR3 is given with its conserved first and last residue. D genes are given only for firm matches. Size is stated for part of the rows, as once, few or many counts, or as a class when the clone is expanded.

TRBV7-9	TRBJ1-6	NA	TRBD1	TGTGCCAGCAGCCCCAGGGGGAACATTAATTCACCCCTCCACTTT	CASSPRGNINSPLHF
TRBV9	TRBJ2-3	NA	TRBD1	TGTGCCAGCAGCGCCTCCGTAGGACAGGGTTCAGATACGCAGTATTTT	CASSASVGQGSDTQYF
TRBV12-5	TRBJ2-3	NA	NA	TGTGCTAGTGGTCCCCGACTGACCACAGATACGCAGTATTTT	CASGPRLTTDTQYF
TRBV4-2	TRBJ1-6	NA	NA	TGTGCCAGCAGCCAGGGACTTTCCGACTCCTATAATTCACCCCTCCACTTT	CASSQGLSDSYNSPLHF
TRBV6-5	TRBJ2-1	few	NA	TGTGCCAGCTCGAATGAGCAGTTCTTC	CASSNEQFF
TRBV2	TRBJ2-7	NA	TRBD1	TGTGCCAGCAGTCGATGGGGGACAGGGGCCTACGAGCAGTACTTC	CASSRWGTGAYEQYF
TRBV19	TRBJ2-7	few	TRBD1	TGTGCCAGTAGTCCCGGGACAGCCGCGACCTACGAGCAGTACTTC	CASSPGTAATYEQYF
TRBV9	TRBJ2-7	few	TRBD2	TGTGCCAGCAGCGTGGCAGCGGGGGCCAGCTCCTACGAGCAGTACTTC	CASSVAAGASSYEQYF
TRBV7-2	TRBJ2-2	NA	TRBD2	TGTGCCAGCAGCTACACCGGGACTAGCACTCCCGGGGAGCTGTTTTTT	CASSYTGTSTPGELFF
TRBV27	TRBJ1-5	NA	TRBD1	TGTGCCAGCAGTTCGACAGGGTCGGTCAAGGGGCCCCAGCATTTT	CASSSTGSVKGPQHF
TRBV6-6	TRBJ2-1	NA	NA	TGTGCCAGCAGTCCCGCGACAGGTTTTGAGCAGTTCTTC	CASSPATGFEQFF
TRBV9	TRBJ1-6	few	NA	TGTGCCAGCAGCGTAGCTACAGGAATAGCACCCCTCCACTTT	CASSVATGIAPLHF
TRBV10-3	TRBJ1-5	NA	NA	TGTGCCATCAGGAGCCCAGGCGAGAATCAGCCCCAGCATTTT	CAIRSPGENQPQHF
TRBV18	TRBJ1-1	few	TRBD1	TGTGCCAGCTCCCGGGTGGGACAGACGGACACTGAAGCTTTCTTT	CASSRVGQTDTEAFF
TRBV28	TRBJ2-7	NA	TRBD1	TGTGCCAGCAGTTTATGGACAGGGGCACTGTACGAGCAGTACTTC	CASSLWTGALYEQYF
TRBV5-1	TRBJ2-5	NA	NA	TGCGCCAGCAGCTTGGAAGCAGCGGAGACCCAGTACTTC	CASSLEAAETQYF
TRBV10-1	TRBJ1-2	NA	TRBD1	TGCGCCAGCAGTGAGTCGGGACAGGGGCTCGGTGGCTACACCTTC	CASSESGQGLGGYTF
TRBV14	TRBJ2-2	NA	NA	TGTGCCAGCAGCCCGGGACTCACCGGGGAGCTGTTTTTT	CASSPGLTGELFF
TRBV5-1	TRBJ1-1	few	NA	TGCGCCAGCAGCTTGATCGAAGCGGGGAACACTGAAGCTTTCTTT	CASSLIEAGNTEAFF
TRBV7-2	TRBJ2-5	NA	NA	TGTGCCAGCAGCACGGGACTTAAAGAGACCCAGTACTTC	CASSTGLKETQYF
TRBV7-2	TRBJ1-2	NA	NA	TGTGCCAGCAGCTTAGATCTACAGGGCCCTTATGGCTACACCTTC	CASSLDLQGPYGYTF
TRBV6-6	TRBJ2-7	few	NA	TGTGCCAGCAGCGACAGCGTCCCCTCCTACGAGCAGTACTTC	CASSDSVPSYEQYF
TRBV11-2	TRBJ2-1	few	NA	TGTGCCAGCAGCTATAAAGGGGCGCCTATGCAGTTCTTC	CASSYKGAPMQFF
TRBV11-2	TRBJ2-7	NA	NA	TGTGCCAGCACCCTGGAGATGGGAGTATCCTACGAGCAGTACTTC	CASTLEMGVSYEQYF
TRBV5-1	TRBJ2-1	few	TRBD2	TGCGCCAGCAGCTTGTTTCGGGGGGGTAACAATGAGCAGTTCTTC	CASSLFRGGNNEQFF
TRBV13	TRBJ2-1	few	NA	TGTGCCAGCAGCTCGCCAGGTGTGGCGGGTCCCTACAATGAGCAGTTCTTC	CASSSPGVAGPYNEQFF
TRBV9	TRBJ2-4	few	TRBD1	TGTGCCAGCAGCGTCACAGGGGGCGGAGAAGCCAAAAACATTCAGTACTTC	CASSVTGGGEAKNIQYF
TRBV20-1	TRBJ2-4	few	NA	TGCAGTGCTAGAGATCCTGGCAGTCAGTACTTC	CSARDPGSQYF
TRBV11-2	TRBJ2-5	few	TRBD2	TGTGCCAGCAGTCCTAGCGGGGGGGCTCTCGAGACCCAGTACTTC	CASSPSGGALETQYF
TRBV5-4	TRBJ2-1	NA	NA	TGTGCCAGCAGCCCGGGTCTTATTCGCGATGAGCAGTTCTTC	CASSPGLIRDEQFF
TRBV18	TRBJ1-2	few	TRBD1	TGTGCCAGCTCGCCAACGACAGGGGTTTTTTATGGCTACACCTTC	CASSPTTGVFYGYTF
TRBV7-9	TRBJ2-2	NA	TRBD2	TGTGCCAGCAGCTCCCCGCGGTTAGCGGGGGAGACGAACACCGGGGAGCTGTTTTTT	CASSSPRLAGETNTGELFF
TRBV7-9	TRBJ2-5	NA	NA	TGTGCCAGCAGCCCTTTGGGGGGATGGCGAGAGACCCAGTACTTC	CASSPLGGWRETQYF
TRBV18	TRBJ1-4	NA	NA	TGTGCCAGCTCACCATGGAGGGCGGTGAGTGAAAAACTGTTTTTT	CASSPWRAVSEKLFF
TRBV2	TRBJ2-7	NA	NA	TGTGCATTCCGCCGGGACACCGACTCCTACGAGCAGTACTTC	CAFRRDTDSYEQYF
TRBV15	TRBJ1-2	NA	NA	TGTGCCACCAGCAGAGATAGGCAGGTCTATGGCTACACCTTC	CATSRDRQVYGYTF
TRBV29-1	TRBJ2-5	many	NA	TGCAGCGTTGATAGTGCGGCTCAAGAGACCCAGTACTTC	CSVDSAAQETQYF
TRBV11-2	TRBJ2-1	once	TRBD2	TGTGCCAGCAGCTTAGTGGGGCTAGCGGGGGCGGTTGAGCAGTTCTTC	CASSLVGLAGAVEQFF
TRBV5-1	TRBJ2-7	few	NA	TGCGCCAGCAGCTTGGTGGGGGCCGACTACGAGCAGTACTTC	CASSLVGADYEQYF
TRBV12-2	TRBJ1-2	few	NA	TGTGCAAGTCGCTACTATAGACCGGGACAGAAGATCTATGGCTACACCTTC	CASRYYRPGQKIYGYTF
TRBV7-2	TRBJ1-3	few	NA	TGTGCCAGCAGCCCAATAGGGGCCCCAAGATCTGGAAACACCATATATTTT	CASSPIGAPRSGNTIYF
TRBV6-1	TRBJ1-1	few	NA	TGTGCCAGCAGTGAAGTGGGGGGGAGAGCTTTCTTT	CASSEVGGRAFF
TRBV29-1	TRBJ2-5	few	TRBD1	TGCAGCGCTCCGGGACAGGGGGCGGAGACCCAGTACTTC	CSAPGQGAETQYF
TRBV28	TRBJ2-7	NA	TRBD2	TGTGCCAGCAGTTCCTCCGGGGCGGGGGGGCCTATCGAGCAGTACTTC	CASSSSGAGGPIEQYF
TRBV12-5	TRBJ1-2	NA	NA	TGTGCTAGTGGTTTGCCACGGGGGATCTATGGCTACACCTTC	CASGLPRGIYGYTF
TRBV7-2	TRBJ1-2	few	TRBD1	TGTGCCAGCAGCTTAGGGGACAGGGTTCTGTTTGGCTACACCTTC	CASSLGDRVLFGYTF
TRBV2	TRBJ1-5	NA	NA	TGTGCCAGCAGTGATCAGGGGAGTAATCAGCCCCAGCATTTT	CASSDQGSNQPQHF
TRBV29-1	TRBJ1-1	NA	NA	TGCAGCGTTGACAGGGTGGGGTACACTGAAGCTTTCTTT	CSVDRVGYTEAFF